This TCR beta chain was profiled in a study of T cell repertoires in cytomegalovirus infection. Comment on this clonotype: Its antigen is currently unknown.

MiXCR, run by TCRdb on the reads, gives a single entry per CDR3 protein. The sample includes approximately 180,000 distinct CDR3 sequences, 17% of them seen just once. V was pared by 6 bases and J by 4 bases, with 12 bases between. Germline V gene data show CDR1 as MNHEY and CDR2 as SVGEGT. The CDR3 spans 13 residues. Overall study findings and caveats: Clonotypes of TCR beta that were HLA-C-restricted and CMV-specific dominated the ex vivo response. The cumulative frequency of public TCR beta families distinguished individuals who carried CMV together with the relevant HLA.

The receptor was derived from a human donor in good health (CMV status not recorded). Some clones in this sample may be carry-over from other donors' samples. J is TRBJ1-1 and V is TRBV6-2 or TRBV6-3; no reliable D call. The sequencing sample was made of CD8+ T cells from PBMCs. The CDR3 bases are TGTGCCAGCAGGCCGGACGTAGTCACTGAAGCTTTCTTT. This encodes CASRPDVVTEAFF.